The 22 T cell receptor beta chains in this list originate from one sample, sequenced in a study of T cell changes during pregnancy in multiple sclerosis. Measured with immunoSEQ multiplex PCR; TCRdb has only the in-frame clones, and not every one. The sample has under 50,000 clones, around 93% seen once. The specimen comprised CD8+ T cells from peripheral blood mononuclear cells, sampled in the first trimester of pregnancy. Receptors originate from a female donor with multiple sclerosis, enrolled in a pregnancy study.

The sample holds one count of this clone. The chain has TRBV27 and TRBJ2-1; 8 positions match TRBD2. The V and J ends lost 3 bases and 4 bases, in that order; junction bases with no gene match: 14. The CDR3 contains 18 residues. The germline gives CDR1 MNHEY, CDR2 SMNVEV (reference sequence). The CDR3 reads CASSFIAGSGSRYNEQFF. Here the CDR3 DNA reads TGTGCCAGCAGTTTTATTGCTGGAAGCGGGAGCAGGTACAATGAGCAGTTCTTC.

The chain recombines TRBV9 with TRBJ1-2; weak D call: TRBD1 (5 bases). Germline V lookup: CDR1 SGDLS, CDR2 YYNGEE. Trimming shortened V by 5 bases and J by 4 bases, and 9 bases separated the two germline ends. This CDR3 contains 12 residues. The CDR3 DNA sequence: TGTGCCAGCAGGACAGATTTCTATGGCTACACCTTC. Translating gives CASRTDFYGYTF. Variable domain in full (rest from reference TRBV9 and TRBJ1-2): DSGVTQTPKHLITATGQRVTLRCSPRSGDLSVYWYQQSLDQGLQFLIQYYNGEERAKGNILERFSAQQFPDLHSELNLSSLELGDSALYFCASRTDFYGYTFGSGTRLTVV.

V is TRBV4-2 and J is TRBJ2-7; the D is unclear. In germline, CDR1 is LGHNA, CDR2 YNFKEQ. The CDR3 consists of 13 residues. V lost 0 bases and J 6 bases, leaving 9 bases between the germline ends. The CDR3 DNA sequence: TGTGCCAGCAGCCAAGATCGAATCGGCGAGCAGTACTTC. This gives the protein CASSQDRIGEQYF.

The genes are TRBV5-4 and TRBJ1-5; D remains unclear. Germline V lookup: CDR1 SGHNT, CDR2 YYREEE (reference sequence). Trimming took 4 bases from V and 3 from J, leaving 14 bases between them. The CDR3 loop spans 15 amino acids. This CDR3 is CASSESLAPNQPQHF. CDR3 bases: TGTGCCAGCAGCGAATCCCTGGCACCCAATCAGCCCCAGCATTTT.

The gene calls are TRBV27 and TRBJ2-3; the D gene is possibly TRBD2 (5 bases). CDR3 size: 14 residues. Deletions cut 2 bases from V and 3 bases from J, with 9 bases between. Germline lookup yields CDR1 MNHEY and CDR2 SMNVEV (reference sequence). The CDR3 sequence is CASSLRGRTDTQYF. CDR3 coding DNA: TGTGCCAGCAGTTTACGGGGTAGGACAGATACGCAGTATTTT.

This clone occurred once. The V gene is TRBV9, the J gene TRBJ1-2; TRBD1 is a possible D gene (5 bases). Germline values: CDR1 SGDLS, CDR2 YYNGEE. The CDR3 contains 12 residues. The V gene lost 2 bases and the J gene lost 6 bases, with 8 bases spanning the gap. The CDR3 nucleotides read TGTGCCAGCAGCGTTACGGGGGATGGCTACACCTTC. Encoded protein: CASSVTGDGYTF.

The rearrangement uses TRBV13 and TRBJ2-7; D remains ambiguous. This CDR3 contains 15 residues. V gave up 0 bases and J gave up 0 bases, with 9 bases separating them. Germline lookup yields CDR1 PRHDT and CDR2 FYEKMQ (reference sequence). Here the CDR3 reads CASSLGTASSYEQYF. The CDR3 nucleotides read TGTGCCAGCAGCTTAGGGACTGCCAGCTCCTACGAGCAGTACTTC.

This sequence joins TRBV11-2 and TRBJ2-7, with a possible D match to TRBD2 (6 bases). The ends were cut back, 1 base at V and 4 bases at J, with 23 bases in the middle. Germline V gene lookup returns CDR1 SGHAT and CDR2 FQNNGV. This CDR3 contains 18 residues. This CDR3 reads CASSLGLEFSVGFYEQYF. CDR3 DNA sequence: TGTGCCAGCAGCTTAGGACTAGAATTTTCAGTGGGGTTTTACGAGCAGTACTTC.

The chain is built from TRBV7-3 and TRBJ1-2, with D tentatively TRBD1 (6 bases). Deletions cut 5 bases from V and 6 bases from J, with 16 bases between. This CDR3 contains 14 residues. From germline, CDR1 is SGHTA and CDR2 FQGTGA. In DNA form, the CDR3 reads TGTGCCAGCAGCCCAAGGGGGGGGGCGGATGGCTACACCTTC. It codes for CASSPRGGADGYTF.

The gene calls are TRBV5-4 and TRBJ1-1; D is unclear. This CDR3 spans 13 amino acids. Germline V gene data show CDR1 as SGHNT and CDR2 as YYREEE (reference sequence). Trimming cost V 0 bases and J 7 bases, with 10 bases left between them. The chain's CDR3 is CASSLAEGHEAFF. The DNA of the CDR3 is TGTGCCAGCAGCTTGGCGGAGGGTCATGAAGCTTTCTTT.

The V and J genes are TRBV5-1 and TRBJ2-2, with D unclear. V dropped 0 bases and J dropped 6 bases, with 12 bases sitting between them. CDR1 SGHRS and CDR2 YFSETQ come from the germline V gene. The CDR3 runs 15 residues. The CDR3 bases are TGCGCCAGCAGCTTGGAGAGCCCAGGCTCCGGGGAGCTGTTTTTT. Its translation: CASSLESPGSGELFF.

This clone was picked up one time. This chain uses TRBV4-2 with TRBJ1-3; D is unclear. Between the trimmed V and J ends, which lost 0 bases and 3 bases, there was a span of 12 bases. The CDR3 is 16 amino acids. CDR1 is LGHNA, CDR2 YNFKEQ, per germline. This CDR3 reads CASSQEAGVGGNTIYF. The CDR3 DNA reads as TGTGCCAGCAGCCAAGAGGCAGGCGTCGGTGGAAACACCATATATTTT.

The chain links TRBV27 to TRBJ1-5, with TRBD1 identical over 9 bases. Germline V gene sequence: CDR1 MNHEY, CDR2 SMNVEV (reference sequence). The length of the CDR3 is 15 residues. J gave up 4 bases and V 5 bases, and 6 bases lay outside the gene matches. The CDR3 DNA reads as TGTGCCAGCAGTCGATCGACAGGGGGGAATCAGCCCCAGCATTTT. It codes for CASSRSTGGNQPQHF.

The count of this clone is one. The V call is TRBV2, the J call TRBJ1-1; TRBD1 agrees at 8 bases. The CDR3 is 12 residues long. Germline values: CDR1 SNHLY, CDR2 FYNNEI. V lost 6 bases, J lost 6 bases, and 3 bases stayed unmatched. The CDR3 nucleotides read TGTGCCAGCAGGGGGGACAGGCCTGAAGCTTTCTTT. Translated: CASRGDRPEAFF. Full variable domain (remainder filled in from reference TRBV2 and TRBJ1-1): EPEVTQTPSHQVTQMGQEVILRCVPISNHLYFYWYRQILGQKVEFLVSFYNNEISEKSEIFDDQFSVERPDGSNFTLKIRSTKLEDSAMYFCASRGDRPEAFFGQGTRLTVV.

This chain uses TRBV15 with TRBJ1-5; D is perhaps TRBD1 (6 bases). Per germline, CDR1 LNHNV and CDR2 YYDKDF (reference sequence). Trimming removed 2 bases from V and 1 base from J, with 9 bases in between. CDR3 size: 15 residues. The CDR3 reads CATSRLRGSNQPQHF. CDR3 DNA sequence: TGTGCCACCAGCAGACTAAGGGGGAGCAATCAGCCCCAGCATTTT.

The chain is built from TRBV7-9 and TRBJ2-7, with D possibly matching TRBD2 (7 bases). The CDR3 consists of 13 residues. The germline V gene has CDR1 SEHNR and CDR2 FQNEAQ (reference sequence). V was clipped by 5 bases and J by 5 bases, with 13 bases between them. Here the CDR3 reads CASSVGGVHEQYF. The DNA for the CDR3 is TGTGCCAGCAGCGTAGGGGGGGTCCACGAGCAGTACTTC.

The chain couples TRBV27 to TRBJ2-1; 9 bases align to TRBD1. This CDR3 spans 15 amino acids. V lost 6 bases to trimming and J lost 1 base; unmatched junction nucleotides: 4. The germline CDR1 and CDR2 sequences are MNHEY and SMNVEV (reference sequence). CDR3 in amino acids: CASRKQGASYNEQFF. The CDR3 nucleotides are TGTGCCAGCAGGAAACAGGGGGCATCCTACAATGAGCAGTTCTTC.

CDR3 amino acids: CASSSRQALGTGELFF. The CDR3 DNA sequence: TGTGCCAGCAGCTCCAGACAGGCCCTAGGGACCGGGGAGCTGTTTTTT. The chain uses TRBV11-3 and TRBJ2-2; D might be TRBD1 (6 bases). The CDR3 is 16 amino acids. From germline, CDR1 is SGHNT and CDR2 YENEEA. Between the trimmed V and J ends, which lost 4 bases and 5 bases, there was a span of 17 bases.

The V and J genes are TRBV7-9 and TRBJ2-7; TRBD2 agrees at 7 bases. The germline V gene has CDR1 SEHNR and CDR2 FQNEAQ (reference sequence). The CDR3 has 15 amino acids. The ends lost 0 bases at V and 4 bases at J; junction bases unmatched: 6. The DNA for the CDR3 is TGTGCCAGCAGCTTAGCCCCGGGACTAAAATACGAGCAGTACTTC. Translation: CASSLAPGLKYEQYF. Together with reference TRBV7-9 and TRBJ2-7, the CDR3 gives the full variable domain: DTGVSQNPRHKITKRGQNVTFRCDPISEHNRLYWYRQTLGQGPEFLTYFQNEAQLEKSRLLSDRFSAERPKGSFSTLEIQRTEQGDSAMYLCASSLAPGLKYEQYFGPGTRLTVT.

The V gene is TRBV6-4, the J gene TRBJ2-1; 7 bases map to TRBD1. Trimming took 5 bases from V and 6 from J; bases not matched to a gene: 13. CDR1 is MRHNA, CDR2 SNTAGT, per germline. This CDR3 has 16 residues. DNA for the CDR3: TGTGCCAGCAGTCCGTTGGCAGGGGCAGGGGGCAATGAGCAGTTCTTC. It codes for CASSPLAGAGGNEQFF.

The CDR3 sequence is CASSPNGGTGELFF. CDR3 bases: TGTGCCAGCAGCCCTAATGGCGGTACCGGGGAGCTGTTTTTT. J is TRBJ2-2 and V is TRBV2; unclear D gene. The germline CDR1 and CDR2 sequences are SNHLY and FYNNEI. The CDR3 is 14 residues long. V was cut by 6 bases and J by 5 bases, with 13 bases left in between.

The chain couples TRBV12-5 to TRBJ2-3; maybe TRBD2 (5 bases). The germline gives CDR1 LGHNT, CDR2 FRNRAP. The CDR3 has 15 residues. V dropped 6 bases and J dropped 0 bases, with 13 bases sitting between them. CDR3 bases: TGTGCTAGTGGCTCCGGGGTCGCTAGCACAGATACGCAGTATTTT. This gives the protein CASGSGVASTDTQYF.